The next 25 T cell receptor beta chains were all read from a single sample in a study of T cell repertoires in cytomegalovirus infection. Using its own MiXCR run on the reads, TCRdb lists one record per CDR3 protein. The sample carries about 460,000 distinct CDR3 sequences, about 11% recorded once. The sequencing input was PBMCs. Every receptor here comes from a human donor in good health (CMV status not recorded). Some clones in this sample may be carry-over from other donors' samples.

V usage is TRBV14 and J usage is TRBJ1-6, with 10 nucleotides matching TRBD1. This CDR3 contains 16 residues. V trimming: 3 bases; J trimming: 8 bases; junction bases outside the gene matches: 7. CDR1 and CDR2 (germline): SGHDN, FVKESK. This CDR3 reads CASSHRRDRGDSPLHF. For the CDR3, the DNA is TGTGCCAGCAGCCACCGCCGGGACAGGGGTGATTCACCCCTCCACTTT.

This clonotype was counted ten times or more. The V call is TRBV12-3 or TRBV12-4, the J call TRBJ1-1, with 9 bases aligning to TRBD1. The CDR3 spans 16 residues. The junction had 5 bases not matched to a gene; V was cut back by 0 bases and J by 3 bases. The CDR3 reads CASSLALRDRDTEAFF. For the CDR3, the DNA is TGTGCCAGCAGTTTAGCGCTACGGGACAGGGACACTGAAGCTTTCTTT.

This clonotype was counted at least ten times. The rearrangement joins TRBV7-9 to TRBJ2-6, with D possibly matching TRBD2 (5 bases). The length of the CDR3 is 16 residues. The germline CDR1 and CDR2 sequences are SEHNR and FQNEAQ (reference sequence). Trimming removed 4 bases at V and 0 bases at J, with 10 bases between. The CDR3 sequence: CASSYGLFSGANVLTF. The CDR3 DNA sequence: TGTGCCAGCAGCTACGGACTCTTCTCTGGGGCCAACGTCCTGACTTTC.

This clonotype was picked up a small number of times. The rearrangement uses TRBV2 and TRBJ1-5, with no clear D. This CDR3 has 14 residues. V was clipped by 3 bases and J by 1 base, with 7 bases between them. Looked up from germline, CDR1 is SNHLY and CDR2 is FYNNEI. The CDR3 is CASSDPSSNQPQHF. DNA for the CDR3: TGTGCCAGCAGTGATCCGAGCAGCAATCAGCCCCAGCATTTT.

V usage is TRBV12-3 or TRBV12-4 and J usage is TRBJ1-2, with D perhaps TRBD1 (5 bases). V lost 5 bases to trimming and J lost 4 bases, with 17 bases between them. The CDR3 consists of 15 residues. CDR3 residues: CASSGPEEDTYGYTF. DNA of the CDR3: TGTGCCAGCAGTGGACCGGAAGAGGACACCTATGGCTACACCTTC.

This clonotype was recorded at least ten times. This chain connects TRBV4-1 to TRBJ1-2; D gene unclear. CDR1 is MGHRA and CDR2 is YSYEKL in the germline V gene. The CDR3 runs 13 residues. V lost 1 base, J lost 8 bases, and 11 bases lay in between. CDR3 amino acids: CASSQVGMGGYTF. CDR3 nucleotides: TGCGCCAGCAGCCAAGTCGGGATGGGGGGCTACACCTTC.

This clonotype was seen more than once but under ten times. This chain's CDR3 is CASSLAPLLAGYNEQFF. CDR3 nucleotides: TGTGCCAGCAGTTTAGCCCCCTTGCTAGCGGGGTACAATGAGCAGTTCTTC. The chain uses TRBV28 and TRBJ2-1, with 9 bases aligning to TRBD2. CDR3 length equals 17 residues. Germline lookup yields CDR1 MDHEN and CDR2 SYDVKM. With V trimmed by 2 bases and J by 4 bases, 9 bases remained unmatched.

This clonotype was seen a handful of times. As DNA, the CDR3 is TGTGCCAGCTCACCAGAATGGGGCTATGGCTACACCTTC. Its translation is CASSPEWGYGYTF. The chain carries TRBV18 and TRBJ1-2; D unclear. Germline V gene lookup returns CDR1 KGHSH and CDR2 LQKENI. The CDR3 contains 13 residues. V was pared by 2 bases and J by 4 bases, with 8 bases between.

There are many counts of this clonotype. CDR3 region: CASSLPTSDEQYF. The CDR3 region has the DNA TGTGCCAGCAGCTTGCCCACCTCGGACGAGCAGTACTTC. V is TRBV5-6 and J is TRBJ2-7; D gene ambiguous. The CDR3 contains 13 residues. V was pared by 1 base and J by 5 bases, with 10 bases between. CDR1 is SGHDT and CDR2 is YYEEEE in the germline V gene.

This clonotype has just a few counts. The genes are TRBV29-1 and TRBJ1-2; 7 bases agree with TRBD1. Germline CDR1 is SQVTM and CDR2 is ANQGSEA. The CDR3 is made up of 13 amino acids. The ends lost 6 bases at V and 2 bases at J; junction bases unmatched: 6. The CDR3 spells CSVSGTDNYGYTF. DNA for the CDR3: TGCAGCGTCTCCGGGACAGACAACTATGGCTACACCTTC.

This clonotype came up many times. The chain recombines TRBV7-8 with TRBJ2-7, with 14 bases lining up with TRBD2. This CDR3 contains 17 residues. The J segment lost 2 bases and the V segment lost 3 bases, leaving 6 bases of the junction unmatched. Germline assignment: CDR1 SGHVS and CDR2 FQNEAQ. CDR3 coding DNA: TGTGCCAGCAGCTTGGGACTAGCGGGGGCGGAAACCTACGAGCAGTACTTC. Translated: CASSLGLAGAETYEQYF.

About this clonotype: A much larger clonotype is one base distant, so this may be a read error. The chain links TRBV6-1 to TRBJ1-5; D is uncertain. Germline CDR1 MNHNS, CDR2 SASEGT. The CDR3 sequence is 15 residues long. The CDR3 region is CASSDSLDSNQSQHF. The CDR3 DNA reads TGTGCCAGCAGTGACTCATTGGATAGCAATCAGTCCCAGCATTTT.

This clonotype was seen repeatedly, ten times or more. The CDR3 nucleotides are TGTGCCAGCAGCTTAACCAGCAAAGCACTCTACGAGCAGTACTTC. Its protein is CASSLTSKALYEQYF. This chain uses TRBV7-2 with TRBJ2-7; D is unresolved. This CDR3 comprises 15 residues. V lost 2 bases and J 3 bases, leaving 14 bases between the germline ends. Germline V CDR1 and CDR2: SGHTA, FQGNSA.

A word on this clonotype: Given a much more abundant clone one base away, this may be a read error. The gene calls are TRBV7-4 and TRBJ2-7; no definite D call. Germline V gives CDR1 SGHVT, CDR2 SQSDAQ. Trimming stripped 5 bases from V and 6 bases from J, with 14 bases between. CDR3 length: 13 residues. This CDR3 is CASSPICDGEQYF. The DNA of the CDR3 is TGTGCCAGCAGCCCCATCTGTGACGGCGAGCAGTACTTC.

This clonotype was recorded a few times. The chain joins TRBV3-1 to TRBJ2-7; 10 nucleotides line up with TRBD1. With V trimmed by 4 bases and J by 2 bases, 17 bases remained unmatched. Germline V gives CDR1 LGHDT, CDR2 YNNKEL (reference sequence). The CDR3 covers 19 residues. The CDR3 sequence is CASSLRDRGSGLGPYEQYF. The CDR3 region has the DNA TGTGCCAGCAGCCTCCGGGACAGGGGTAGCGGGTTGGGGCCCTACGAGCAGTACTTC.

This clonotype was detected many times. The chain couples TRBV11-2 to TRBJ1-1; weak D call: TRBD1 (6 bases). The CDR3 is 16 amino acids. The germline gives CDR1 SGHAT, CDR2 FQNNGV. V lost 5 bases, J lost 0 bases, and 16 bases lay in between. The CDR3 nucleotides read TGTGCCAGCAGCCAAGTCAGGGGTCATGTGAACACTGAAGCTTTCTTT. As protein: CASSQVRGHVNTEAFF.

This clonotype was recorded at least ten times. The chain uses TRBV19 and TRBJ1-5; maybe TRBD1 (6 bases). CDR3 length: 15 residues. Germline assignment: CDR1 LNHDA and CDR2 SQIVND (reference sequence). Trimming left V 6 bases short and J 4 bases short, with 16 bases between. The CDR3 spells CASRVPGQINQPQHF. The CDR3 DNA reads as TGTGCCAGTAGGGTACCGGGACAAATAAATCAGCCCCAGCATTTT.

This clonotype was seen at least ten times. The genes are TRBV5-1 and TRBJ2-7; 9 nucleotides align to TRBD1. The ends lost 4 bases at V and 1 base at J; junction bases unmatched: 6. Per the germline V gene, CDR1 is SGHRS and CDR2 is YFSETQ. The CDR3 runs 15 residues. The CDR3 sequence: CASSVDGTGSYEQYF. The DNA of the CDR3 is TGCGCCAGCAGCGTGGACGGGACAGGGTCCTACGAGCAGTACTTC.

This clonotype was recorded at least ten times. The chain has TRBV12-3 or TRBV12-4 and TRBJ1-2, with 10 bases lining up with TRBD1. V shed 3 bases, J shed 8 bases, and the junction held 15 bases outside the gene matches. This CDR3 region has 17 residues. Written as DNA, the CDR3 is TGTGCCAGCAGTTTGGCCGGACAGGGGGTAAGATACGACGGCTACACCTTC. Translated: CASSLAGQGVRYDGYTF.

This clonotype turned up a few times. The V and J genes are TRBV27 and TRBJ1-3; D not resolved. Germline-derived CDR1 and CDR2 are MNHEY and SMNVEV (reference sequence). The CDR3 length is 16 residues. The V and J ends lost 4 bases and 0 bases respectively, with 13 bases between them. The CDR3 loop is CASSSPSGVSGNTIYF. The CDR3 region has the DNA TGTGCCAGCAGTTCTCCTTCCGGGGTCTCTGGAAACACCATATATTTT.

The chain is built from TRBV29-1 and TRBJ2-2; no clear D gene. Germline CDR1 SQVTM, CDR2 ANQGSEA. The V end lost 3 bases, the J end lost 2 bases, and 10 bases lay between the germline ends. The CDR3 is made up of 14 amino acids. CDR3 DNA: TGCAGCGTTGACGGCAGAGGAAACACCGGGGAGCTGTTTTTT. It codes for CSVDGRGNTGELFF.

This clonotype has ten or more counts. The gene calls are TRBV5-1 and TRBJ2-3; 7 bases line up with TRBD2. V gave up 4 bases and J gave up 3 bases; unmatched junction bases: 20. The CDR3 is 19 residues long. CDR1 SGHRS and CDR2 YFSETQ come from the germline V gene. Here the CDR3 reads CASSPLPPTSVGRTDTQYF. CDR3 coding DNA: TGCGCCAGCAGCCCCCTTCCCCCAACTAGCGTCGGGAGGACAGATACGCAGTATTTT.

This clonotype has just a few counts. This chain links TRBV2 with TRBJ2-2; 8 positions match TRBD2. The germline V gene encodes CDR1 SNHLY and CDR2 FYNNEI. Trimming at V came to 5 bases and at J to 7 bases, leaving 6 bases not matched to a gene. CDR3 length: 14 amino acids. As DNA, the CDR3 is TGTGCCAGCAGTAACGGGAGGGCCGTCGGGGAGCTGTTTTTT. Translating gives CASSNGRAVGELFF.

In its sample, this clonotype was seen many times. The chain couples TRBV10-3 to TRBJ2-5, with 10 nucleotides matching TRBD1. V lost 4 bases to trimming and J lost 6 bases; unmatched junction nucleotides: 11. CDR1 and CDR2 from the germline V gene are ENHRY and SYGVKD. CDR3 size: 16 residues. The CDR3 loop is CAISGPTGGGRKTQYF. In nucleotides, the CDR3 is TGTGCCATCAGTGGCCCGACAGGGGGCGGAAGGAAGACCCAGTACTTC.

This chain connects TRBV29-1 to TRBJ2-7, with a tentative D call TRBD1 (5 bases). V was cut by 5 bases and J by 0 bases, with 11 bases left in between. Germline V CDR1 and CDR2: SQVTM, ANQGSEA. The length of the CDR3 is 13 residues. CDR3 nucleotides: TGCAGCGTTAGGGGCTCAGACTCCTACGAGCAGTACTTC. It is translated as CSVRGSDSYEQYF.